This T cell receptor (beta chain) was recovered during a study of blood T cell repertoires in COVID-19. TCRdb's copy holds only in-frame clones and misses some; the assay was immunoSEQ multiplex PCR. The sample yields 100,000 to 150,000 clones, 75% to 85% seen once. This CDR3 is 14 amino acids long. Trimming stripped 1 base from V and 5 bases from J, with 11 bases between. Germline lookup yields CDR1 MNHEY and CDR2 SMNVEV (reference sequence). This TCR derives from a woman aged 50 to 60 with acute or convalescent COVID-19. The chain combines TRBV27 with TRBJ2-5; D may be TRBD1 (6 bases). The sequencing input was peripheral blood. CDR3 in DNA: TGTGCCAGCAGTTTATTGGGGGCCGGCGAGACCCAGTACTTC. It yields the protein CASSLLGAGETQYF.